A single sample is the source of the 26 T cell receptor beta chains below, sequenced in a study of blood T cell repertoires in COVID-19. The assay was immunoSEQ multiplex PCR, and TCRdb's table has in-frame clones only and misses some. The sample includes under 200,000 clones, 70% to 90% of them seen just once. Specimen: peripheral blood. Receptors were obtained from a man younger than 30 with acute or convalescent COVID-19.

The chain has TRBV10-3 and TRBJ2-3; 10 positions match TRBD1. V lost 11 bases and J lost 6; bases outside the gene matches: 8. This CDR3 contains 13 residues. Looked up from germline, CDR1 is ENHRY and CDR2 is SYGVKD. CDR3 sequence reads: CASGQGLGDTQYF. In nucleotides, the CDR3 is TGTGCCTCGGGACAGGGGTTGGGGGATACGCAGTATTTT.

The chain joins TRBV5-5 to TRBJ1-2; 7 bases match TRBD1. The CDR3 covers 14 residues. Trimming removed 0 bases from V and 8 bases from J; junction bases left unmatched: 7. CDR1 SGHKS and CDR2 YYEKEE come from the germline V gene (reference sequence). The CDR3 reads CASSLVGDSPGYTF. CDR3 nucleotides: TGTGCCAGCAGCTTGGTGGGGGACAGCCCGGGCTACACCTTC.

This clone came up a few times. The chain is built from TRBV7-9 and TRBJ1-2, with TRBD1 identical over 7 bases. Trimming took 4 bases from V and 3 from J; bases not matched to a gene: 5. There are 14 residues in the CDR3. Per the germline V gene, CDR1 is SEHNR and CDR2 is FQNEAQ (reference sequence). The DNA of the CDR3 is TGTGCCAGCAGCTCGAAACAGGGGTACTATGGCTACACCTTC. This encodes CASSSKQGYYGYTF.

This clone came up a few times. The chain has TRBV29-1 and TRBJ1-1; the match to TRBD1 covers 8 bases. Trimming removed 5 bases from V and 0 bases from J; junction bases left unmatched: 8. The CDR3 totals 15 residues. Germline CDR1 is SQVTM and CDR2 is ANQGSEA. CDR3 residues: CSVFGQGSMNTEAFF. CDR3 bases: TGCAGCGTTTTTGGACAGGGTTCCATGAACACTGAAGCTTTCTTT.

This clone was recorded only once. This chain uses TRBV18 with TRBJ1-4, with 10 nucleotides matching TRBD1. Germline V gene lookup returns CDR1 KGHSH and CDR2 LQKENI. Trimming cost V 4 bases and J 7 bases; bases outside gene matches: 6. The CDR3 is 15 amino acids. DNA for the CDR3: TGTGCCAGCTCACGTCCGGGACAGGGGAGTGAAAAACTGTTTTTT. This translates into CASSRPGQGSEKLFF.

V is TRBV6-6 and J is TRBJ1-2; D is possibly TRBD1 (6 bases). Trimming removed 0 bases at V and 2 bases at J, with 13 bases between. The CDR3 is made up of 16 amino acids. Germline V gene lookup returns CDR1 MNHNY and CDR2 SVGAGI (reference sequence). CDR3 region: CASSYSGRGTNYGYTF. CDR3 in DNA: TGTGCCAGCAGTTACTCGGGTAGGGGGACCAACTATGGCTACACCTTC.

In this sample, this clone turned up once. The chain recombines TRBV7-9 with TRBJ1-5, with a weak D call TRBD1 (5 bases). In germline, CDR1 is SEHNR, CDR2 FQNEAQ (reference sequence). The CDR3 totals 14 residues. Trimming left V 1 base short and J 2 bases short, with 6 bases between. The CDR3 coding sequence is TGTGCCAGCAGCTTAGTAGGGGGCAATCAGCCCCAGCATTTT. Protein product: CASSLVGGNQPQHF.

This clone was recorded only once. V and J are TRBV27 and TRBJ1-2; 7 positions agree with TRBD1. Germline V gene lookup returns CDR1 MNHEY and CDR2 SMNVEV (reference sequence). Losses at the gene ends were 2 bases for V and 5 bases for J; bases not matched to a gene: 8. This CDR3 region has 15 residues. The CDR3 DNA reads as TGTGCCAGCAGTTTAGACGCAGGGGGGAGGTATGGCTACACCTTC. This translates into CASSLDAGGRYGYTF.

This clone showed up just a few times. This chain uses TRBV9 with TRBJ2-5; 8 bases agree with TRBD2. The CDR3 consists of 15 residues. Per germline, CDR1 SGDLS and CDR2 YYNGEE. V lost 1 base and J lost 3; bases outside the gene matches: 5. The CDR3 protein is CASSVTAGGEETQYF. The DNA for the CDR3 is TGTGCCAGCAGCGTAACGGCGGGGGGTGAAGAGACCCAGTACTTC. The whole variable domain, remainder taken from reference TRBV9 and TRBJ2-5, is DSGVTQTPKHLITATGQRVTLRCSPRSGDLSVYWYQQSLDQGLQFLIQYYNGEERAKGNILERFSAQQFPDLHSELNLSSLELGDSALYFCASSVTAGGEETQYFGPGTRLLVL.

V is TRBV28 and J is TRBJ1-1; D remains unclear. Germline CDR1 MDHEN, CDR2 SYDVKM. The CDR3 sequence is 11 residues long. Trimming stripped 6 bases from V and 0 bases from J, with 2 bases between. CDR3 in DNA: TGTGCCAGCAGCATGAACACTGAAGCTTTCTTT. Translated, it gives CASSMNTEAFF.

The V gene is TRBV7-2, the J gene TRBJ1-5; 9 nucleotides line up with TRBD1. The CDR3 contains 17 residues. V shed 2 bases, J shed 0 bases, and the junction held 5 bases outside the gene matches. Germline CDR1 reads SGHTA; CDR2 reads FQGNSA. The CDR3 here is CASSLTGGAYSNQPQHF. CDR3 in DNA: TGTGCCAGCAGCTTAACAGGGGGCGCGTATAGCAATCAGCCCCAGCATTTT.

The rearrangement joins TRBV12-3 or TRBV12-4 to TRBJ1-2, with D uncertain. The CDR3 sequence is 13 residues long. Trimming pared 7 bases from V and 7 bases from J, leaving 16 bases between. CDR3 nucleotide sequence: TGTGCCAGCACCCGCGGGGTACTTGGTGGCTACACCTTC. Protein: CASTRGVLGGYTF.

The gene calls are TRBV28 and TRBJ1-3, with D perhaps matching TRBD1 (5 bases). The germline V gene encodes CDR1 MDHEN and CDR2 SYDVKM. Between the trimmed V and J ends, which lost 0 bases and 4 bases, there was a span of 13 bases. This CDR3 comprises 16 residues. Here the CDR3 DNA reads TGTGCCAGCAGTTTATGGTCAGGCGGGGCGGGAAACACCATATATTTT. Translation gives CASSLWSGGAGNTIYF. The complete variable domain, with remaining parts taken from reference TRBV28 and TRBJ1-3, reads DVKVTQSSRYLVKRTGEKVFLECVQDMDHENMFWYRQDPGLGLRLIYFSYDVKMKEKGDIPEGYSVSREKKERFSLILESASTNQTSMYLCASSLWSGGAGNTIYFGEGSWLTVV.

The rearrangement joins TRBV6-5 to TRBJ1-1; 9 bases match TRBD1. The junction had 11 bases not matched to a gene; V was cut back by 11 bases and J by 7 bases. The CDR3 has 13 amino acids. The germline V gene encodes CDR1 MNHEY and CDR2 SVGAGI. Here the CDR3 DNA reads TGTGCCGGCCGATGGGGGACAGGGCGTGAAGCTTTCTTT. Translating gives CAGRWGTGREAFF.

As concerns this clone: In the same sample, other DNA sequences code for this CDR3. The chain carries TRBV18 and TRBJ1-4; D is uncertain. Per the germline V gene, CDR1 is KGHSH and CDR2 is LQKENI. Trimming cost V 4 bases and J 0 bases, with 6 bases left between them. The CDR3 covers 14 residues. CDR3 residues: CASSRATTNEKLFF. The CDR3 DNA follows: TGTGCCAGCTCACGGGCAACAACTAATGAAAAACTGTTTTTT.

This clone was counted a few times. DNA of the CDR3: TGTGCCTGGAGTATGGGGCAGGGCGGCTACACCTTC. This translates into CAWSMGQGGYTF. The V and J genes are TRBV30 and TRBJ1-2; D perhaps matches TRBD1 (5 bases). This CDR3 is built from 12 residues. CDR1 and CDR2 from the germline V gene are GTSNPN and SVGIG (reference sequence). The V gene lost 2 bases and the J gene lost 8 bases, with 12 bases spanning the gap.

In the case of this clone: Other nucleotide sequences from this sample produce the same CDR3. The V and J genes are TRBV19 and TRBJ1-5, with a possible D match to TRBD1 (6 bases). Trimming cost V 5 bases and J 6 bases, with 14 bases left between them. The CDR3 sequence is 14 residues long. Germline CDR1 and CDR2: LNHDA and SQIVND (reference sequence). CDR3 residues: CASSVQGEGQPQHF. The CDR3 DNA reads TGTGCCAGTAGTGTACAGGGTGAGGGTCAGCCCCAGCATTTT.

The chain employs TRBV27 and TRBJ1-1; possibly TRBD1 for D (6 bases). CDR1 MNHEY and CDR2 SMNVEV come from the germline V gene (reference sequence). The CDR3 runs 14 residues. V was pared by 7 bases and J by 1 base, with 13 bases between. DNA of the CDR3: TGTGCCAGCACCAGGGGTGGGGGGAACACTGAAGCTTTCTTT. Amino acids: CASTRGGGNTEAFF.

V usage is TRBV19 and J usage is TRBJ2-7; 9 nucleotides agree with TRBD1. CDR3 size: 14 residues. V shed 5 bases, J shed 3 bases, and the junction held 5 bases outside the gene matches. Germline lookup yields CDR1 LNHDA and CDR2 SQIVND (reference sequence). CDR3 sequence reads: CASSLRQGDYEQYF. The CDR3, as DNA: TGTGCCAGTAGTCTCCGACAGGGGGACTACGAGCAGTACTTC.

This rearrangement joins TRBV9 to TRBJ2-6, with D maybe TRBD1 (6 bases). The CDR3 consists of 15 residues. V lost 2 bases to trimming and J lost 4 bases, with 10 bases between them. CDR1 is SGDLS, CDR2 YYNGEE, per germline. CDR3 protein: CASSVQGSGANVLTF. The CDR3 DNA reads TGTGCCAGCAGCGTCCAGGGGTCCGGGGCCAACGTCCTGACTTTC.

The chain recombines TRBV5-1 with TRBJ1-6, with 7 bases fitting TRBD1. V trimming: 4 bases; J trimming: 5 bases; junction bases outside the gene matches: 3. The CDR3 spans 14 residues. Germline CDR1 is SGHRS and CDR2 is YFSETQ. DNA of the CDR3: TGCGCCAGCAGCCCGACAGGGAATAATTCACCCCTCCACTTT. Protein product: CASSPTGNNSPLHF.

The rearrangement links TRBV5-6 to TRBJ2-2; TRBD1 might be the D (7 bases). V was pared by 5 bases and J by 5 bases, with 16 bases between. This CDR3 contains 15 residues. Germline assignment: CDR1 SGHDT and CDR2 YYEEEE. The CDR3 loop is CASSGGGWGTGELFF. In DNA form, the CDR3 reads TGTGCCAGCAGTGGAGGGGGCTGGGGGACCGGGGAGCTGTTTTTT. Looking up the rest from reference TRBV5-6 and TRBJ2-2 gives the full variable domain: DAGVTQSPTHLIKTRGQQVTLRCSPKSGHDTVSWYQQALGQGPQFIFQYYEEEERQRGNFPDRFSGHQFPNYSSELNVNALLLGDSALYLCASSGGGWGTGELFFGEGSRLTVL.

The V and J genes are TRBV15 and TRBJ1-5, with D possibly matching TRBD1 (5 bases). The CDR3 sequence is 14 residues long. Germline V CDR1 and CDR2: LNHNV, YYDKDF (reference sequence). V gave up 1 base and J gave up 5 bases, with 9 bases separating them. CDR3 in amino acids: CATSRVGGDQPQHF. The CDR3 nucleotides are TGTGCCACCAGCAGAGTTGGAGGGGATCAGCCCCAGCATTTT.

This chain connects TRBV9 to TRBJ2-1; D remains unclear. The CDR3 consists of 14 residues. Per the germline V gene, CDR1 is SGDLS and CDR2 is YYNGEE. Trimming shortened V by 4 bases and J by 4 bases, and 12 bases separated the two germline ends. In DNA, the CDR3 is TGTGCCAGCAGCTTCCGCGTAGAATACAATGAGCAGTTCTTC. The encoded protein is CASSFRVEYNEQFF.

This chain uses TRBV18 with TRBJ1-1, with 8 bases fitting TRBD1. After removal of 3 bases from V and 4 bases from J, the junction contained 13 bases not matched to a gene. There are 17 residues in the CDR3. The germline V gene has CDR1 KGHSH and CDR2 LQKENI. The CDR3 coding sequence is TGTGCCAGCTCACCCCGTCCCGGGACAGGAGGGAGCACTGAAGCTTTCTTT. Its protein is CASSPRPGTGGSTEAFF.

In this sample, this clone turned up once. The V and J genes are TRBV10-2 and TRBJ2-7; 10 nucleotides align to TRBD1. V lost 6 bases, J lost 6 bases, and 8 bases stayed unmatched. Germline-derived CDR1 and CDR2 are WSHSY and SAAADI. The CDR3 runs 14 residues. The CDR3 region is CASSLDRGLGEQYV. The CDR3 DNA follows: TGCGCCAGCAGCCTCGACAGGGGGCTCGGCGAGCAGTACGTC.